The clone carrying this TCR beta chain has just one count. These data are taken from a study of Ad26.COV2.S vaccination and SARS-CoV-2 variants. Generated by immunoSEQ multiplex PCR, the TCRdb table keeps only in-frame clones and is missing some. The sample includes around 370,000 clones, roughly 94% seen only once; the top ten take 3% to 5%. The germline V gene has CDR1 SGHRS and CDR2 YFSETQ. V lost 4 bases to trimming and J lost 2 bases; unmatched junction nucleotides: 14. CDR3 length: 17 amino acids. This specimen was peripheral blood, taken after recovery from COVID-19. J is TRBJ2-5 and V is TRBV5-1, with 7 positions matching TRBD2. This sequence originates from a human donor who had recovered from COVID-19. The CDR3 DNA reads as TGCGCCAGCAGCCCCTCCAGGGCTAGCGGACGACAAGAGACCCAGTACTTC. It is translated as CASSPSRASGRQETQYF.